This T cell receptor beta chain was profiled in a study of cytomegalovirus exposure and HLA in healthy donors. Regarding this clone: The target antigen is unknown. The same CDR3 also results from other DNA sequences found in this sample.

With 60 Vbeta and 13 Jbeta primers, the PCR was carried out. Libraries were prepared by immunoSEQ multiplex PCR; TCRdb keeps only in-frame clonotypes and omits some of them. The sample has around 110,000 clones, approximately 80% seen once. Notes on the study in general: With high specificity and sensitivity, the classifier reportedly diagnosed cytomegalovirus status. A link between a missense DCLRE1C variant and TCR beta V- and J-gene trimming emerged from a later analysis.

Germline V gene lookup returns CDR1 MNHNY and CDR2 SVGAGI (reference sequence). The CDR3 sequence is 14 residues long. The ends lost 8 bases at V and 5 bases at J; junction bases unmatched: 5. The TCR sequence derives from a woman between 25 and 40 years old in good health and CMV-seronegative. Sample: PBMCs. This sequence joins TRBV6-6 and TRBJ2-3; 12 nucleotides agree with TRBD2. CDR3 in DNA: TGTGCCAGCCATCCGGGACTAGCGGGAGATACGCAGTATTTT. It specifies CASHPGLAGDTQYF.